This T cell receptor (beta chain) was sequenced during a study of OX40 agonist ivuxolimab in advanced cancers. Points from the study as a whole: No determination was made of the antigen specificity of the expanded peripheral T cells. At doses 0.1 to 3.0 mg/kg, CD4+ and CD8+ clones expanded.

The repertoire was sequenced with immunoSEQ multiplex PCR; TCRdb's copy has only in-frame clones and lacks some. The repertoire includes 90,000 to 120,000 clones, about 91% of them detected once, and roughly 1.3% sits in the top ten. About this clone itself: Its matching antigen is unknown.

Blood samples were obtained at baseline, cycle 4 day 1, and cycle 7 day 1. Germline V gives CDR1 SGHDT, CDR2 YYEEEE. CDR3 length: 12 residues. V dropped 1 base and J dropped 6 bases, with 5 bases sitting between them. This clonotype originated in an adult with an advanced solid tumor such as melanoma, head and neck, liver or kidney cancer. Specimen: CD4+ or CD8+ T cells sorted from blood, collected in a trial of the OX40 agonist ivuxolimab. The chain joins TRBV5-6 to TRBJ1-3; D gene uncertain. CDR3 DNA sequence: TGTGCCAGCAGCTTGCGGGTAAACACCATATATTTT. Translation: CASSLRVNTIYF.